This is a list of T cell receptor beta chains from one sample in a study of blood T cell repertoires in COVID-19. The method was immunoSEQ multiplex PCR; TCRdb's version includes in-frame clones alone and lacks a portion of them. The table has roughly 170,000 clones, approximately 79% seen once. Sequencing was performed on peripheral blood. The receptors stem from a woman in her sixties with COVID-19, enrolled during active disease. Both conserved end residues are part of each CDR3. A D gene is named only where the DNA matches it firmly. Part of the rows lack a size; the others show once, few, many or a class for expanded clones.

TGTGCCAGCAGTTTATCAGGGAGGGTCTACAATGAGCAGTTCTTC CASSLSGRVYNEQFF TRBD2 TRBJ2-1 - TRBV28
TGTGCCAGCAGTCCTCCGGGAGGTAATTCACCCCTCCACTTT CASSPPGGNSPLHF - TRBJ1-6 once TRBV27
TGTGCCAGCAGCCCTTTCCGCGGGGCAGATACGCAGTATTTT CASSPFRGADTQYF - TRBJ2-3 - TRBV6-4
TGCAGCGTCGCCCCCACACAAGGCGGTGAAGCTTTCTTT CSVAPTQGGEAFF - TRBJ1-1 - TRBV29-1
TGTGCCAGCAGCTTAACCGGGACTAGCAGCCACAATGAGCAGTTCTTC CASSLTGTSSHNEQFF TRBD2 TRBJ2-1 - TRBV7-2
TGTGCCAGCAGTTACGGGGGGGCCAGCGGGGCGAACACTGAAGCTTTCTTT CASSYGGASGANTEAFF - TRBJ1-1 - TRBV28
TGTGCCAGCAGCCGACGACTAGCGGGAGAGCAAGAGACCCAGTACTTC CASSRRLAGEQETQYF TRBD2 TRBJ2-5 - TRBV3-1/TRBV3-2
TGCGCCAGCAGCCAAGATTCAGGTCGGGAAAAACTGTTTTTT CASSQDSGREKLFF - TRBJ1-4 once TRBV4-3
TGTGCCAGCAGCTCGGTTCAGGGTGAAGCTTTCTTT CASSSVQGEAFF - TRBJ1-1 - TRBV5-8
TGTGCCAGCAGCCCGGCAATAGCGGGGGAGGAGACCCAGTACTTC CASSPAIAGEETQYF TRBD2 TRBJ2-5 - TRBV3-1/TRBV3-2
TGTGCCAGCAGTTGGGCCCGCCAAGAGACCCAGTACTTC CASSWARQETQYF - TRBJ2-5 - TRBV6-5
TGTGCCAGCAGCCAAGCGACAGGGGGCAGAAACACCATATATTTT CASSQATGGRNTIYF TRBD1 TRBJ1-3 - TRBV3-1/TRBV3-2
TGCGCCAGCAGCTCTGGCGTGGCTTTGACTAGCGGCACAGATACGCAGTATTTT CASSSGVALTSGTDTQYF TRBD2 TRBJ2-3 - TRBV5-1
TGTGCCACACAGGGGCGGAACTCTGGGGCCAACGTCCTGACTTTC CATQGRNSGANVLTF TRBD1 TRBJ2-6 - TRBV10-3
TGCGCCAGCAGCTCCGGGGATGAGCAGTTCTTC CASSSGDEQFF - TRBJ2-1 - TRBV4-1
TGTGCCAGCAGCTTGGGGGGCACAGGGCTCCACCAAGAGACCCAGTACTTC CASSLGGTGLHQETQYF - TRBJ2-5 - TRBV5-4
TGTGCCAGCAGCCCCGGGACAAGCACAGATACGCAGTATTTT CASSPGTSTDTQYF - TRBJ2-3 - TRBV5-4
TGCGCCAGCCGAACGTCCTTAGGGGCTAATGAGCAGTTCTTC CASRTSLGANEQFF - TRBJ2-1 - TRBV5-1
TGTGCCAGCAGCGAATACAGGGAGGAGCAGTTCTTC CASSEYREEQFF - TRBJ2-1 - TRBV5-4
TGCAGCGTTGAAGAGGCGGGAGTGAACACTGAAGCTTTCTTT CSVEEAGVNTEAFF - TRBJ1-1 - TRBV29-1
TGTGCCAGCTCACCACTAGCGGGGGGAACGAACACCGGGGAGCTGTTTTTT CASSPLAGGTNTGELFF TRBD2 TRBJ2-2 - TRBV18
TGTGCCAGCAGCCCCAGGGACAGTTTGTACGAGCAGTACTTC CASSPRDSLYEQYF TRBD1 TRBJ2-7 - TRBV9
TGTGCCAGCAGTCCCCAATCAGGGGCTCTCGACCGCGCTTTCTTT CASSPQSGALDRAFF - TRBJ1-1 - TRBV11-1
TGTGCCAGCAGCCTCGTGACAGGGAATGTAGAGACCCAGTACTTC CASSLVTGNVETQYF TRBD1 TRBJ2-5 - TRBV3-1/TRBV3-2
TGTGCCAGTATAGGGGGGACAGGGGGTATCGCGAACACCGGGGAGCTGTTTTTT CASIGGTGGIANTGELFF TRBD1 TRBJ2-2 - TRBV19
TGTGCCAGCAGCTTGGCCAGCGGGGGCCACAATGAGCAGTTCTTC CASSLASGGHNEQFF TRBD2 TRBJ2-1 - TRBV5-4
TGTGCCAGCAGCAAGAAGGACAGGGTAATCACTGAAGCTTTCTTT CASSKKDRVITEAFF TRBD1 TRBJ1-1 few TRBV7-8
TGCGCCAGCAGCCAAGAAAAGGCTAGCGGGATCACAGATACGCAGTATTTT CASSQEKASGITDTQYF TRBD2 TRBJ2-3 - TRBV4-1
TGTGCCAGCAGCGATGCGGGGGGAAGCCGACTATCAATGAACACTGAAGCTTTCTTT CASSDAGGSRLSMNTEAFF - TRBJ1-1 - TRBV7-9
TGTGCCTGGGGGACAGGGCTCGTAAACTATGGCTACACCTTC CAWGTGLVNYGYTF TRBD1 TRBJ1-2 - TRBV30